A selection of T cell receptor beta chains follows, all from one sample in a study of blood T cell repertoires in COVID-19. Clones were sequenced by immunoSEQ multiplex PCR, and TCRdb holds only the in-frame ones, with some missing. The sample yields under 300,000 clones, about 85% seen once. The sample taken for sequencing was peripheral blood. The receptors come from a man aged 25 to 45 who had recovered from COVID-19. Both conserved end residues are part of each CDR3. The D gene is left open where the match is weak. Size values are once, few and many counts, or a class for expanded clones, and some rows have none.

clone_size	v_call	d_call	j_call	cdr3_aa	cdr3_nt
-	TRBV19	TRBD1	TRBJ1-3	CASSQGTAGNTIYF	TGTGCCAGTAGTCAAGGGACAGCTGGAAACACCATATATTTT
-	TRBV6-1	-	TRBJ1-1	CASSEVQEGTEAFF	TGTGCCAGCAGTGAAGTTCAGGAGGGAACTGAAGCTTTCTTT
few	TRBV7-6	-	TRBJ1-1	CASSLEPNTEAFF	TGTGCCAGCAGCTTAGAGCCCAACACTGAAGCTTTCTTT
-	TRBV5-4	-	TRBJ1-3	CASSLAGENTIYF	TGTGCCAGCAGCTTGGCCGGGGAGAACACCATATATTTT
-	TRBV11-2	-	TRBJ2-1	CASSKWGHEQFF	TGTGCCAGCAGCAAATGGGGGCATGAGCAGTTCTTC
-	TRBV12-3/TRBV12-4	TRBD1	TRBJ1-1	CASRPAGGRAFF	TGTGCCAGCAGGCCCGCAGGGGGCCGCGCTTTCTTT
-	TRBV7-8	TRBD2	TRBJ2-1	CASSLGFSRRGGLYNEQFF	TGTGCCAGCAGCTTAGGGTTTAGTCGGCGGGGGGGCCTCTACAATGAGCAGTTCTTC
once	TRBV6-4	-	TRBJ1-2	CASSDAGEGYTF	TGTGCCAGCAGTGATGCCGGGGAAGGCTACACCTTC
once	TRBV18	-	TRBJ2-7	CASSLSQGREQYF	TGTGCCAGCTCACTTAGCCAGGGGCGCGAGCAGTACTTC
-	TRBV7-8	TRBD1	TRBJ2-7	CASSSSGTAYYEQYF	TGTGCCAGCAGCTCGTCCGGGACAGCGTATTACGAGCAGTACTTC
-	TRBV28	TRBD1	TRBJ2-2	CASSSRTGRTGELFF	TGTGCCAGCAGTTCCAGGACAGGTCGGACCGGGGAGCTGTTTTTT
-	TRBV19	-	TRBJ1-5	CASSPQVINNQPQHF	TGTGCCAGTAGTCCTCAGGTTATTAACAATCAGCCCCAGCATTTT
-	TRBV30	-	TRBJ1-4	CAWRLPRGISNEKLFF	TGTGCCTGGAGATTACCGAGGGGGATTTCTAATGAAAAACTGTTTTTT
-	TRBV28	-	TRBJ2-2	CASSFRQVHTGELFF	TGTGCCAGCAGTTTTCGGCAGGTACACACCGGGGAGCTGTTTTTT
-	TRBV2	TRBD1	TRBJ1-2	CANPGQGGVRGYTF	TGTGCCAACCCGGGACAGGGGGGCGTGAGAGGCTACACCTTC
-	TRBV27	-	TRBJ2-2	CASWTGLPTGELFF	TGTGCCAGCTGGACGGGACTCCCAACCGGGGAGCTGTTTTTT
-	TRBV11-3	TRBD2	TRBJ2-3	CASSPSGGSGADTQYF	TGTGCCAGCAGCCCTAGCGGGGGGAGTGGGGCAGATACGCAGTATTTT
-	TRBV6-5	-	TRBJ1-1	CASRGVLNTEAFF	TGTGCCAGCAGAGGGGTACTCAACACTGAAGCTTTCTTT
-	TRBV28	-	TRBJ2-1	CASSFPAGSGSYNEQFF	TGTGCCAGCAGTTTTCCGGCAGGGTCGGGCTCCTACAATGAGCAGTTCTTC
once	TRBV9	-	TRBJ2-5	CASSVAPLSGETQYF	TGTGCCAGCAGCGTAGCCCCCCTCTCAGGGGAGACCCAGTACTTC
-	TRBV28	-	TRBJ2-7	CASKGPGRREQYF	TGTGCCAGCAAGGGGCCAGGGAGGCGCGAGCAGTACTTC
-	TRBV10-3	-	TRBJ2-5	CATQTSSETQYF	TGTGCCACCCAGACTAGTTCAGAGACCCAGTACTTC
-	TRBV27	TRBD2	TRBJ2-3	CASSFWLAGGKDTQYF	TGTGCCAGCAGTTTCTGGCTAGCGGGGGGAAAAGATACGCAGTATTTT
-	TRBV3-1/TRBV3-2	TRBD2	TRBJ2-1	CASDPGGRGSRRYNEQFF	TGTGCCAGCGACCCGGGGGGGAGGGGTAGTCGGAGATACAATGAGCAGTTCTTC
-	TRBV5-1	-	TRBJ2-2	CASSSDAGSGGELFF	TGCGCCAGCAGCTCAGACGCGGGGTCGGGCGGGGAGCTGTTTTTT